A single sample gave rise to the 26 T cell receptor beta chains below, sequenced in a study of early T cells in non-severe SARS-CoV-2 infection. One entry per CDR3 protein, called by TCRdb with MiXCR from the 5' RACE reads. Of approximately 70,000 distinct CDR3 sequences in the sample, roughly 10% were seen once. The input for sequencing was whole blood, taken at baseline. These TCRs come from an adult who was a healthcare worker with PCR-confirmed SARS-CoV-2 infection or an uninfected control (not recorded which).

This clonotype came up many times. The chain uses TRBV6-2 or TRBV6-3 and TRBJ1-1, with 8 nucleotides matching TRBD1. J lost 1 base, V lost 7 bases, and 14 bases had no gene match. Germline V CDR1 and CDR2: MNHEY, SVGEGT. The CDR3 runs 17 residues. Here the CDR3 DNA reads TGTGCCAGCACCGACCCCTCCGACAGGGGAGAGAACACTGAAGCTTTCTTT. Its translation is CASTDPSDRGENTEAFF.

This sequence joins TRBV3-1 and TRBJ2-1; 7 bases are a match to TRBD2. Germline-derived CDR1 and CDR2 are LGHDT and YNNKEL (reference sequence). With 1 base clipped from V and 10 bases from J, the junction kept 1 base outside the gene matches. This CDR3 contains 12 residues. CDR3 amino acids: CASSQGEGEQFF. The CDR3 DNA reads as TGTGCCAGCAGCCAAGGGGAGGGCGAGCAGTTCTTC.

This clonotype showed up many times. The chain carries TRBV7-3 and TRBJ2-1; either TRBD1 or TRBD2 may supply D (5 bases each). Per the germline V gene, CDR1 is SGHTA and CDR2 is FQGTGA. The CDR3 contains 16 residues. With 5 bases removed from V and 0 bases from J, the gap between germline ends came to 14 bases. The CDR3: CASSEGSWSSYNEQFF. The DNA of the CDR3 is TGTGCCAGCAGCGAGGGGTCCTGGAGCTCCTACAATGAGCAGTTCTTC.

This clonotype was seen ten or more times. The chain recombines TRBV6-1 with TRBJ1-2; D uncertain. Trimming took off 7 bases at V and 4 bases at J, with 10 bases between the two ends. The CDR3 covers 12 residues. The germline CDR1 and CDR2 sequences are MNHNS and SASEGT. CDR3 amino acids: CASMGGVYGYTF. DNA for the CDR3: TGTGCCAGCATGGGCGGAGTCTATGGCTACACCTTC.

In this sample, this clonotype turned up many times. The V and J genes are TRBV20-1 and TRBJ1-1, with TRBD1 matching over 8 bases. The CDR3 runs 13 residues. V shed 5 bases and J 5 bases; nucleotides not matched to a gene: 7. CDR1 is DFQATT and CDR2 is SNEGSKA in the germline V gene (reference sequence). CDR3 amino acids: CSAQGQAGTEAFF. For the CDR3, the DNA is TGCAGTGCTCAGGGACAGGCTGGTACTGAAGCTTTCTTT.

This clonotype was observed a handful of times. The chain carries TRBV18 and TRBJ2-1, with D possibly being TRBD1 (5 bases). The germline CDR1 and CDR2 sequences are KGHSH and LQKENI. The CDR3 spans 15 residues. Between the trimmed V and J ends, which lost 4 bases and 3 bases, there was a span of 13 bases. The CDR3 DNA reads TGTGCCAGCTCACGAAATAGACAGAACTACAATGAGCAGTTCTTC. Amino acids: CASSRNRQNYNEQFF.

This clonotype was found many times. The chain has TRBV21-1 and TRBJ2-4; no DNA check was done on the table's D call, TRBD2. TRBV21-1 is a pseudogene locus. The CDR3 is made up of 15 amino acids. This CDR3 is CACSRWEREKNIQYF. CDR3 nucleotides: TGTGCCTGCAGCCGTTGGGAGCGGGAGAAAAACATTCAGTACTTC.

The chain is built from TRBV7-2 and TRBJ2-7; 8 bases line up with TRBD1. Germline V gives CDR1 SGHTA, CDR2 FQGNSA. This CDR3 contains 14 residues. V was clipped by 4 bases and J by 3 bases; unmatched bases: 5. CDR3 sequence reads: CASSSPGGFYEQYF. The CDR3 nucleotides read TGTGCCAGCAGCTCCCCAGGGGGCTTCTACGAGCAGTACTTC.

Many counts were recorded for this clonotype. The V call is TRBV5-6, the J call TRBJ2-5; 11 nucleotides agree with TRBD1. This CDR3 has 15 amino acids. CDR1 SGHDT and CDR2 YYEEEE come from the germline V gene. The junction had 8 bases not matched to a gene; V was cut back by 3 bases and J by 7 bases. CDR3 loop: CASSSRDRGFWTQYF. CDR3 DNA sequence: TGTGCCAGCAGCTCCCGGGACAGGGGGTTTTGGACCCAGTACTTC.

This clonotype was counted ten times or more. V gene TRBV28 combines with J gene TRBJ2-2; D gene ambiguous. Germline V CDR1 and CDR2: MDHEN, SYDVKM. The CDR3 is made up of 14 amino acids. The V end was cut by 2 bases, the J end by 4 bases, with 8 bases between. The CDR3 DNA is TGTGCCAGCAGTTTAGATCTGGGCACCGGGGAGCTGTTTTTT. It specifies CASSLDLGTGELFF.

In its sample, this clonotype was seen many times. This chain joins TRBV20-1 and TRBJ1-1; D is possibly TRBD1 (6 bases). The CDR3 runs to 14 residues. Germline V gene sequence: CDR1 DFQATT, CDR2 SNEGSKA (reference sequence). Between the trimmed V and J ends, which lost 3 bases and 1 base, there was a span of 12 bases. CDR3 region: CSASRPQGNTEAFF. CDR3 DNA sequence: TGCAGTGCTAGCCGCCCACAGGGGAACACTGAAGCTTTCTTT.

This clonotype came up a few times. This sequence joins TRBV4-2 and TRBJ1-1; 7 bases map to TRBD1. This CDR3 is built from 14 residues. Looked up from germline, CDR1 is LGHNA and CDR2 is YNFKEQ. J gave up 5 bases and V 2 bases, and 5 bases lay outside the gene matches. CDR3 amino acids: CASSQRGTATEAFF. CDR3 coding DNA: TGTGCCAGCAGCCAAAGGGGGACAGCAACTGAAGCTTTCTTT.

This clonotype was observed a few times. The chain links TRBV6-2 or TRBV6-3 to TRBJ1-1; 7 bases align to TRBD1. The V and J ends lost 7 bases and 3 bases, in that order; junction bases with no gene match: 11. The CDR3 extends over 15 amino acids. CDR1 is MNHEY, CDR2 SVGEGT, per germline. CDR3 protein: CASIPGGTADTEAFF. DNA for the CDR3: TGTGCCAGCATCCCCGGGGGGACAGCCGACACTGAAGCTTTCTTT.

Ten or more counts support this clonotype. The chain uses TRBV7-6 and TRBJ1-1, with 7 bases that match TRBD1. The V and J ends lost 4 bases and 10 bases, in that order; junction bases with no gene match: 6. This CDR3 contains 12 residues. Germline V gene sequence: CDR1 SGHVS, CDR2 FNYEAQ. CDR3 in DNA: TGTGCCAGCAGCTCTGCCCAGGGGGGAGCTTTCTTT. It codes for CASSSAQGGAFF.

A few counts support this clonotype. This rearrangement joins TRBV5-6 to TRBJ1-1, with D hard to call. Germline V gives CDR1 SGHDT, CDR2 YYEEEE. This CDR3 has 13 residues. V shed 1 base and J shed 7 bases, with 11 bases lying between them. As DNA, the CDR3 is TGTGCCAGCAGCTTGATCGTCGCGGATGAAGCTTTCTTT. It specifies CASSLIVADEAFF.

This clonotype was found many times. J is TRBJ1-1 and V is TRBV5-1; TRBD1 aligns across 9 bases. V lost 0 bases, J lost 1 base, and 10 bases stayed unmatched. The CDR3 runs to 18 residues. The V gene's germline CDR1 is SGHRS and CDR2 YFSETQ. The CDR3 nucleotides are TGCGCCAGCAGCTTGGGCCCGGGACAGGGAAGCGGGAACACTGAAGCTTTCTTT. It translates to CASSLGPGQGSGNTEAFF.

This clonotype was observed many times. The V gene is TRBV25-1, the J gene TRBJ2-3; D is ambiguous. The CDR3 has 13 residues. Germline-derived CDR1 and CDR2 are MGHDK and SYGVNS. V lost 6 bases, J lost 1 base, and 8 bases lay in between. CDR3 coding DNA: TGTGCCAGCAGGGATCTTGGCACAGATACGCAGTATTTT. Its protein product is CASRDLGTDTQYF.

This chain joins TRBV20-1 and TRBJ2-7; TRBD2 aligns across 13 bases. Germline loops: CDR1 DFQATT, CDR2 SNEGSKA (reference sequence). V shed 6 bases, J shed 0 bases, and the junction held 8 bases outside the gene matches. There are 16 residues in the CDR3. The CDR3 here is CSAPIGLAGDSYEQYF. The CDR3 nucleotides read TGCAGTGCCCCAATCGGACTAGCGGGAGACTCCTACGAGCAGTACTTC.

This clonotype was seen more than once but under ten times. The chain uses TRBV28 and TRBJ2-5; tentatively, D is TRBD1 (6 bases). In germline, CDR1 is MDHEN, CDR2 SYDVKM. The CDR3 length is 15 residues. The ends were cut back, 3 bases at V and 5 bases at J, with 16 bases in the middle. The CDR3 coding sequence is TGTGCCAGCAGTTTGATTGGGGGCGCCTTGGAGACCCAGTACTTC. It yields the protein CASSLIGGALETQYF.

This clonotype was seen ten or more times. The CDR3 sequence is CSTTGRRLNNEQFF. The CDR3 DNA sequence: TGCAGCACGACGGGGAGGAGACTAAACAATGAGCAGTTCTTC. The chain employs TRBV29-1 and TRBJ2-1; the D gene is possibly TRBD2 (6 bases). Germline CDR1 SQVTM, CDR2 ANQGSEA. This CDR3 contains 14 residues. V was shortened by 8 bases and J by 5 bases, with 19 bases between the two germline ends.

This clonotype was seen ten or more times. The gene calls are TRBV29-1 and TRBJ2-3; 7 nucleotides line up with TRBD2. Germline CDR1 and CDR2: SQVTM and ANQGSEA. J gave up 0 bases and V 3 bases, and 9 bases lay outside the gene matches. CDR3 size: 16 residues. The CDR3 reads CSVDTSSGGSTDTQYF. CDR3 nucleotide sequence: TGCAGCGTTGACACCTCATCGGGAGGCAGCACAGATACGCAGTATTTT.

The chain employs TRBV5-1 and TRBJ2-1, with a weak D call TRBD2 (5 bases). In germline, CDR1 is SGHRS, CDR2 YFSETQ. The germline V and J ends were trimmed by 3 bases and 6 bases, with 13 bases remaining between them. The CDR3 is 14 residues long. The CDR3 coding sequence is TGCGCCAGCAGCTGGGCTACTAGAAGCAATGAGCAGTTCTTC. Protein sequence: CASSWATRSNEQFF.

This clonotype showed up just a few times. The J gene is TRBJ2-1, the V gene TRBV5-1, with 8 bases aligning to TRBD2. The CDR3 spans 15 residues. J lost 7 bases, V lost 0 bases, and 6 bases had no gene match. Germline CDR1 reads SGHRS; CDR2 reads YFSETQ. CDR3 protein: CASSLVAGSENEQFF. The CDR3 DNA sequence: TGCGCCAGCAGCTTGGTAGCGGGATCGGAAAATGAGCAGTTCTTC.

This clonotype showed up just a few times. J is TRBJ2-1 and V is TRBV20-1; weak D call: TRBD2 (5 bases). The CDR3 has 11 residues. Germline lookup yields CDR1 DFQATT and CDR2 SNEGSKA (reference sequence). Trimming cost V 2 bases and J 7 bases, with 6 bases left between them. The CDR3 is CSARRGNEQFF. The CDR3 nucleotides are TGCAGTGCTAGACGGGGTAATGAGCAGTTCTTC.

This clonotype was detected many times. This rearrangement joins TRBV6-1 to TRBJ1-5; 8 bases are a match to TRBD1. The J segment lost 5 bases and the V segment lost 6 bases, leaving 9 bases of the junction unmatched. Germline V lookup: CDR1 MNHNS, CDR2 SASEGT. The CDR3 runs to 15 residues. The DNA of the CDR3 is TGTGCCAGCAGGCCCCTCCAGACAGGGGATCAGCCCCAGCATTTT. Translating gives CASRPLQTGDQPQHF.

This clonotype has a count of ten or more. The chain carries TRBV7-8 and TRBJ2-1; the D gene is possibly TRBD1 (5 bases). This CDR3 is 17 amino acids long. V was trimmed by 1 base and J by 0 bases, leaving 13 bases between them. Per the germline V gene, CDR1 is SGHVS and CDR2 is FQNEAQ. Here the CDR3 reads CASSLGGHLSSYNEQFF. The CDR3 region has the DNA TGTGCCAGCAGCTTAGGGGGCCACCTCAGCTCCTACAATGAGCAGTTCTTC.